The present TCR beta chain was sequenced within a study of Graves' ophthalmopathy and Graves' hyperthyroidism. Remarks on this clonotype: A read error may account for a junction end that differs from germline.

Diagnosis was based on clinical symptoms, serum thyroxine, TRAb, thyroid ultrasound and orbital computed tomography. RNA served as the template for amplifying TCR beta CDR3 regions. Second-round multiplex PCR came after first-round RT-PCR with HTBI primers. TCRdb reprocessed the multiplex PCR reads with MiXCR, giving one entry per CDR3 protein. The table records hundreds of thousands of distinct CDR3 sequences, more than 40% of them present only once. The clonotype originates from an adult man with Graves' ophthalmopathy. What was sequenced was peripheral blood.

The CDR3 here is CASTGWGASGELFF. The CDR3 DNA sequence: TGTGCCAGCACGGGTTGGGGAGCTAGCGGGGAACTGTTTTTT. This chain joins TRBV11-3 and TRBJ2-2; 9 bases map to TRBD2. The CDR3 length is 14 residues. Germline V lookup: CDR1 SGHNT, CDR2 YENEEA.